This T cell receptor beta chain was recorded in a study of blood T cell repertoires in COVID-19. About the research overall: Acute and convalescent COVID-19 specimens originated in the United States, Italy and Spain. In each case, the material was cDNA or gDNA derived from T cells, B-cell-depleted T cells, or PBMCs.

The repertoire was sequenced with immunoSEQ multiplex PCR; TCRdb's copy has only in-frame clones and lacks some. This table holds tens of thousands of clones, 90% found once. This CDR3 region has 15 residues. Germline assignment: CDR1 SGHTA and CDR2 FQGNSA. Trimming left V 1 base short and J 8 bases short, with 14 bases between. Sequencing was performed on peripheral blood. The chain uses TRBV7-2 and TRBJ1-4; unclear D gene. The clonotype was recovered from a man in his 60s with acute or convalescent COVID-19. The DNA for the CDR3 is TGTGCCAGCAGCTTAGTGCCGGGGTCTCAGGAAAAACTGTTTTTT. This translates into CASSLVPGSQEKLFF. The full variable domain, with the rest looked up from reference TRBV7-2 and TRBJ1-4, is GAGVSQSPSNKVTEKGKDVELRCDPISGHTALYWYRQSLGQGLEFLIYFQGNSAPDKSGLPSDRFSAERTGGSVSTLTIQRTQQEDSAVYLCASSLVPGSQEKLFFGSGTQLSVL.